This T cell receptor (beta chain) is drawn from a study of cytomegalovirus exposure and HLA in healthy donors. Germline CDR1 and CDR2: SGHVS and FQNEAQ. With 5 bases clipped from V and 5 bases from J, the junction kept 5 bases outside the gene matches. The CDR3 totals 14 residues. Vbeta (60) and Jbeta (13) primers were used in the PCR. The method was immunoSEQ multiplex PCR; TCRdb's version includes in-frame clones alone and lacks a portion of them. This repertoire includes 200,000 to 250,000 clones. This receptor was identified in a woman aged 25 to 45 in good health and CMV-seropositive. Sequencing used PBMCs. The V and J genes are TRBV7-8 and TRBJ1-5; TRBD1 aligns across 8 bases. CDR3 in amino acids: CASSTGQGDQPQHF. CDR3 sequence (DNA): TGTGCCAGCAGCACCGGACAGGGAGATCAGCCCCAGCATTTT.